The rows below give T cell receptor beta chains drawn from one sample of a study of CD8 T cells in Susac syndrome. MiXCR, run by TCRdb on the immunoSEQ multiplex PCR reads, gives a single entry per CDR3 protein. The table has tens of thousands of distinct CDR3 sequences, approximately 93% seen once. The sample comprised CD4+ T cells from PBMCs. Source of these receptors: a human donor with Susac syndrome. Both conserved end residues are part of each CDR3. A D gene is named only where the DNA matches it firmly. Not all rows give a size; the values are once, few, many and, for expanded clones, a class.

D,J,size,V,DNA,CDR3
.,TRBJ1-4,.,TRBV6-5,TGTGCCAGCAGTCCCGGGACTCGAAGGGAAAAACTGTTTTTT,CASSPGTRREKLFF
.,TRBJ1-6,.,TRBV5-1,TGCGCCAGCAGCCCGGGACGGACGAATTCACCCCTCCACTTT,CASSPGRTNSPLHF
TRBD2,TRBJ2-3,.,TRBV15,TGTGTCACCAGCACTCGGACTAGCGGGGGGGCCACAGATACGCAGTATTTT,CVTSTRTSGGATDTQYF
.,TRBJ1-1,once,TRBV3-1,TGTGCCAGCAGCCCATACGGACGGAACACTGAAGCTTTCTTT,CASSPYGRNTEAFF
.,TRBJ2-7,once,TRBV28,TGTGCCAGCAAGCGGGCCTTCTACGAGCAGTACTTC,CASKRAFYEQYF
.,TRBJ2-3,.,TRBV6-2/TRBV6-3,TGTGCCAGCAGGAGGGGGGGATTAGATACGCAGTATTTT,CASRRGGLDTQYF
.,TRBJ2-5,.,TRBV24-1,TGTGCCACCAGTGTTACAAGACAGTTCCAAGAGACCCAGTACTTC,CATSVTRQFQETQYF
TRBD1,TRBJ2-5,.,TRBV6-1,TGTGCCAGCAGTTCCTCCGGGACAGGGAAAGAGACCCAGTACTTC,CASSSSGTGKETQYF
.,TRBJ2-3,.,TRBV7-2,TGTGCCAGCAGCTTATATCAGAGCACAGATACGCAGTATTTT,CASSLYQSTDTQYF
TRBD2,TRBJ2-7,.,TRBV27,TGTGCCAGCAGTAGACTAGCGGGGCGGTACGAGCAGTACTTC,CASSRLAGRYEQYF
TRBD2,TRBJ2-7,.,TRBV25-1,TGTGCCAGCAGTGAACCCGGGGGGGGGTACGAGCAGTACTTC,CASSEPGGGYEQYF
TRBD1,TRBJ1-2,.,TRBV20-1,TGCAGTGCTAGGAGGACAGGAGATGGGGACTATGGCTACACCTTC,CSARRTGDGDYGYTF
.,TRBJ1-6,.,TRBV7-2,TGTGCCAGCAGCGCAACGGTGGGAGGGGACCATAATTCACCCCTCCACTTT,CASSATVGGDHNSPLHF
.,TRBJ1-2,.,TRBV6-4,TGTGCCAGCAGTGTTTCGGCCGGGGGAGACTATGGCTACACCTTC,CASSVSAGGDYGYTF
.,TRBJ1-6,.,TRBV7-2,TGTGCCAGCAGCTCCCGACTTTTCAGGGATTCACCCCTCCACTTT,CASSSRLFRDSPLHF
.,TRBJ2-1,.,TRBV2,TGTGCCAGCCAAGAGGGGCGGGGGCGACGATACAATGAGCAGTTCTTC,CASQEGRGRRYNEQFF
.,TRBJ2-3,.,TRBV5-1,TGCGCCAGCAGCCGGAGCCTATACACAGATACGCAGTATTTT,CASSRSLYTDTQYF
.,TRBJ2-3,.,TRBV5-1,TGCGCCAGCAGCTTGACCAGGACAGCCTACACAGATACGCAGTATTTT,CASSLTRTAYTDTQYF
TRBD1,TRBJ2-2,.,TRBV29-1,TGCAGCGTCGGGACAGGTAGCACCGGGGAGCTGTTTTTT,CSVGTGSTGELFF
.,TRBJ2-1,.,TRBV5-1,TGCGCCAGCAGCCTACCGGGCCAGGGTCGGTACAATGAGCAGTTCTTC,CASSLPGQGRYNEQFF
TRBD2,TRBJ2-1,.,TRBV5-4,TGTGCCAGCAGCGACCCTAGCGGGGGCGGGGATGAGCAGTTCTTC,CASSDPSGGGDEQFF
TRBD2,TRBJ2-6,.,TRBV19,TGTGCCATCGGGGGGACGGGGGCCAACGTCCTGACTTTC,CAIGGTGANVLTF
.,TRBJ1-1,.,TRBV5-1,TGCGCCAGCAGCCCTCGGGGGGTAGTGAACACTGAAGCTTTCTTT,CASSPRGVVNTEAFF
.,TRBJ2-5,.,TRBV20-1,TGCAGTGCTCCACGCGGGGCGGGGGCCGAGACCCAGTACTTC,CSAPRGAGAETQYF
TRBD1,TRBJ2-5,.,TRBV24-1,TGTGCCACCAGTGATCCGCAAGGGGGCTGGGAGACCCAGTACTTC,CATSDPQGGWETQYF
.,TRBJ1-1,.,TRBV7-9,TGTGCCAGCAGCAGTTCCGGCAGTCGGACTGAAGCTTTCTTT,CASSSSGSRTEAFF
.,TRBJ1-4,.,TRBV20-1,TGCAGTTCGCGGGCGCCGGGGGAAAAACTGTTTTTT,CSSRAPGEKLFF
.,TRBJ2-7,.,TRBV11-3,TGTGCCAGCCCGTACGCCTCCTACGAGCAGTACTTC,CASPYASYEQYF
.,TRBJ2-1,.,TRBV7-3,TGTGCCAGCAGCCCTCCCGGTGGCGGGGGACACGGCGGGCAGTTCTTC,CASSPPGGGGHGGQFF
.,TRBJ2-7,.,TRBV6-5,TGTGCCAGCAGTGATTCGGGGTCGTCGTCCTACGAGCAGTACTTC,CASSDSGSSSYEQYF
.,TRBJ2-1,.,TRBV2,TGTGCCAGCAGTGAAAGGTACCCGCCCCGCGAGCAGTTCTTC,CASSERYPPREQFF
.,TRBJ1-1,.,TRBV29-1,TGCAGCGTTGGATGGGGCGATGGCACTGAAGCTTTCTTT,CSVGWGDGTEAFF
.,TRBJ2-4,.,TRBV7-3,TGTGCCAGCAGCTTATGGACACCAGTAGCCAAAAACATTCAGTACTTC,CASSLWTPVAKNIQYF
TRBD1,TRBJ2-5,.,TRBV30,TGTGCCTGGAGTTGGGACAGACAAGAGACCCAGTACTTC,CAWSWDRQETQYF
TRBD1,TRBJ1-4,.,TRBV2,TGTGCCAGCAGTGGGCCATTCGGGACAGACAGCGATGAAAAACTGTTTTTT,CASSGPFGTDSDEKLFF
.,TRBJ2-6,.,TRBV6-1,TGTGCCAGCAGCCGAGAGAGGGGGGCGTCCGGGGCCAACGTCCTGACTTTC,CASSRERGASGANVLTF
.,TRBJ2-1,.,TRBV20-1,TGCAGTGCTAGCGGACATCGGGATCCAATAAAATTCTCCTACAATGAGCAGTTCTTC,CSASGHRDPIKFSYNEQFF
.,TRBJ2-4,.,TRBV19,TGTGCCAGCTCCCAAGGGGCGAGGAACATTCAGTACTTC,CASSQGARNIQYF
.,TRBJ2-7,.,TRBV19,TGTGCCAGTAGTGTTCGCAGGGCGAGGGGCGAGCAGTACTTC,CASSVRRARGEQYF
.,TRBJ2-5,.,TRBV4-1,TGCGCCAGCAGCCACCCCGCAGGGGCGGAGACCCAGTACTTC,CASSHPAGAETQYF
.,TRBJ1-2,.,TRBV7-9,TGTGCCAGCAGCTCTGGGGACCAGGGCCGCCGTGGCTACACCTTC,CASSSGDQGRRGYTF
.,TRBJ1-2,.,TRBV9,TGTGCCAGCAGCGTAGAGAACAGACCTACTTATGGCTACACCTTC,CASSVENRPTYGYTF
.,TRBJ1-2,.,TRBV5-1,TGCGCCAGCAGCACGGGACCTAACAATGGCTACACCTTC,CASSTGPNNGYTF
TRBD1,TRBJ1-1,.,TRBV25-1,TGTGCCAGCAGTGTGGCAGGGGGAGGCACTGAAGCTTTCTTT,CASSVAGGGTEAFF
TRBD1,TRBJ2-1,.,TRBV15,TGTGCCACCAGCAGAGGCAGACAGGGCGCCCTCTACAATGAGCAGTTCTTC,CATSRGRQGALYNEQFF
TRBD1,TRBJ2-7,.,TRBV10-3,TGTGCCATCAGAGACGCGACAGGGCGTTCCTACGAGCAGTACTTC,CAIRDATGRSYEQYF
.,TRBJ1-1,.,TRBV7-2,TGTGCCAGCAGCTTAGCCTTTGGTGGTGAAGCTTTCTTT,CASSLAFGGEAFF
TRBD1,TRBJ2-1,.,TRBV25-1,TGTGCCAGCAGTGGGAGGACAGGTCAAGTTTCCGATGAGCAGTTCTTC,CASSGRTGQVSDEQFF
TRBD2,TRBJ2-5,.,TRBV23-1,TGCGCCAGCAGTGAGGGGGGAGGTCTAGCGGGACAGATACAAGAGACCCAGTACTTC,CASSEGGGLAGQIQETQYF
TRBD1,TRBJ1-1,.,TRBV5-4,TGTGCCAGCAGCTTGGGACAGGGGAACTCTGAAGCTTTCTTT,CASSLGQGNSEAFF
TRBD1,TRBJ1-5,once,TRBV19,TGTGCCAGTAGTTCGGACAGGGGGCTGTCGCCCCAGCATTTT,CASSSDRGLSPQHF
.,TRBJ2-1,.,TRBV12-3/TRBV12-4,TGTGCCAGCAGTGATTCCCTCAAGGGGAATGAGCAGTTCTTC,CASSDSLKGNEQFF
.,TRBJ1-2,.,TRBV3-1,TGTGCCAGCAGCCAAGTAGGAGGATCGATGGGACGGAGGATGGATGGCTACACCTTC,CASSQVGGSMGRRMDGYTF
.,TRBJ2-1,.,TRBV2,TGTGCCAGCAGTGGGGACGCTAAAGTGGGGCCGGATGAGCAGTTCTTC,CASSGDAKVGPDEQFF
.,TRBJ2-7,.,TRBV5-4,TGTGCCAGCAGCTCATTAAACCGGGACGGCTCCTACGAGCAGTACTTC,CASSSLNRDGSYEQYF